Below, 20 T cell receptor beta chains from the same sample are listed, as sequenced in a study of T-cell memory formation after mild COVID-19. TCRdb called the 5' RACE reads again in MiXCR, with one record for every CDR3 protein. The sample includes approximately 340,000 distinct CDR3 sequences, under 15% seen only once; the top ten take over 20%. The sequenced sample consisted of PBMCs or a T cell subset sorted from them (not recorded which). Receptors originate from a man aged 18 to 30 who had mild COVID-19 (a few samples of this study predate the infection). Cell type and time point are not known.

This clonotype was counted between two and nine times. The rearrangement uses TRBV10-3 and TRBJ2-3, with D tentatively TRBD2 (7 bases). Per the germline V gene, CDR1 is ENHRY and CDR2 is SYGVKD. Trimming stripped 6 bases from V and 2 bases from J, with 12 bases between. This CDR3 region has 14 residues. The CDR3 DNA reads as TGTGCCATCAGACGGGGGGCGTCCACAGATACGCAGTATTTT. It encodes CAIRRGASTDTQYF.

This clonotype was counted at least ten times. The gene calls are TRBV7-2 and TRBJ1-2; no clear D gene. CDR1 is SGHTA and CDR2 is FQGNSA in the germline V gene. The CDR3 runs 14 residues. Trimming shortened V by 1 base and J by 3 bases, and 9 bases separated the two germline ends. CDR3 protein: CASSLGAADYGYTF. CDR3 coding DNA: TGTGCCAGCAGCTTAGGGGCGGCAGACTATGGCTACACCTTC.

This clonotype was detected ten times or more. The rearrangement joins TRBV5-1 to TRBJ2-3; no reliable D call. Trimming took off 2 bases at V and 7 bases at J, with 8 bases between the two ends. CDR3 size: 12 residues. In germline, CDR1 is SGHRS, CDR2 YFSETQ. In DNA form, the CDR3 reads TGCGCCAGCAGCTTCGAAGGGTATACGCAGTATTTT. Translation gives CASSFEGYTQYF.

This clonotype came up many times. The gene calls are TRBV7-9 and TRBJ2-7; D possibly corresponds to TRBD1 (6 bases). In germline, CDR1 is SEHNR, CDR2 FQNEAQ (reference sequence). The CDR3 loop spans 13 amino acids. V was pared by 1 base and J by 8 bases, with 12 bases between. As DNA, the CDR3 is TGTGCCAGCAGCTTAGATGGGGGCGTGAAGCAGTACGTC. This codes for CASSLDGGVKQYV.

This clonotype turned up a few times. The gene calls are TRBV18 and TRBJ1-6; D not certain. In germline, CDR1 is KGHSH, CDR2 LQKENI. CDR3 length: 15 amino acids. V was cut by 2 bases and J by 7 bases, with 12 bases left in between. The CDR3 DNA reads as TGTGCCAGCTCACCAGTTGGTCAGAGGAATTCACCCCTCCACTTT. Its protein product is CASSPVGQRNSPLHF.

The chain employs TRBV7-3 and TRBJ2-1; possibly TRBD2 for D (7 bases). Germline V gene sequence: CDR1 SGHTA, CDR2 FQGTGA. V was pared by 5 bases and J by 0 bases, with 14 bases between. CDR3 length equals 16 residues. For the CDR3, the DNA is TGTGCCAGCAGCCTATATGCGGGGGCCTCCTACAATGAGCAGTTCTTC. Residues: CASSLYAGASYNEQFF.

On this clonotype: The junction shows a germline mismatch at one end, possibly a read error. This rearrangement joins TRBV19 to TRBJ2-6; D gene ambiguous. Germline values: CDR1 LNHDA, CDR2 SQIVND (reference sequence). CDR3 length: 15 residues. Here the CDR3 reads CASSSSGTGDNVLTF. CDR3 DNA: TGTGCCAGTAGTAGCTCGGGCACTGGGGACAACGTCCTGACTTTC. Supplemented by reference TRBV19 and TRBJ2-6, the full variable domain reads DGGITQSPKYLFRKEGQNVTLSCEQNLNHDAMYWYRQDPGQGLRLIYYSQIVNDFQKGDIAEGYSVSREKKESFPLTVTSAQKNPTAFYLCASSSSGTGDNVLTFGAGSRLTVL.

The CDR3 nucleotides are TGTGCCAGCACCCTCAGGGGGGGGTTCGGGTACATTCAGTACTTC. This encodes CASTLRGGFGYIQYF. V is TRBV12-3 or TRBV12-4 and J is TRBJ2-4, with D tentatively TRBD1 or TRBD2 (7 bases each). V lost 7 bases and J 8 bases, leaving 21 bases between the germline ends. This CDR3 has 15 residues.

The CDR3 sequence: CATSSGASYGYTF. The DNA for the CDR3 is TGTGCCACCAGTAGCGGGGCCTCCTATGGCTACACCTTC. The chain combines TRBV24-1 with TRBJ1-2; TRBD1 is a possible D gene (5 bases). V gave up 6 bases and J gave up 4 bases, with 11 bases separating them. CDR3 length equals 13 residues. The germline CDR1 and CDR2 sequences are KGHDR and SFDVKD.

In this sample, this clonotype turned up once. The rearrangement links TRBV7-9 to TRBJ2-3, with 9 bases that match TRBD1. With V trimmed by 8 bases and J by 1 base, 10 bases remained unmatched. The CDR3 contains 16 residues. The germline CDR1 and CDR2 sequences are SEHNR and FQNEAQ (reference sequence). The chain's CDR3 is CASSHPRTGGTDTQYF. The CDR3 nucleotides are TGTGCCAGCTCCCATCCTCGGACAGGGGGCACAGATACGCAGTATTTT.

This chain joins TRBV6-6 and TRBJ2-7, with D uncertain. The CDR3 runs 12 residues. The V end lost 6 bases, the J end lost 7 bases, and 13 bases lay between the germline ends. Looked up from germline, CDR1 is MNHNY and CDR2 is SVGAGI (reference sequence). The CDR3 DNA sequence: TGTGCCAGCAGATCTACGGTGGAGGAGCAGTACTTC. This codes for CASRSTVEEQYF.

This clonotype was counted ten times or more. The V gene is TRBV5-4, the J gene TRBJ2-3; 7 nucleotides line up with TRBD2. V gave up 4 bases and J gave up 5 bases; unmatched junction bases: 4. CDR1 and CDR2 (germline): SGHNT, YYREEE (reference sequence). CDR3 length equals 13 residues. CDR3 loop: CASSGLVEDTQYF. The DNA for the CDR3 is TGTGCCAGCAGCGGACTAGTGGAAGATACGCAGTATTTT.

This clonotype was counted between two and nine times. Here the CDR3 DNA reads TGTGCCAGCAGTTCGGGGGAGGTCTACGAGCAGTACTTC. Translating gives CASSSGEVYEQYF. This chain links TRBV12-3 or TRBV12-4 with TRBJ2-7; D possibly corresponds to TRBD2 (6 bases). With 4 bases removed from V and 3 bases from J, the gap between germline ends came to 10 bases. The CDR3 spans 13 residues.

The rearrangement links TRBV6-2 or TRBV6-3 to TRBJ2-2, with D possibly TRBD1 on 7 matching bases. V shed 6 bases and J shed 6 bases, with 11 bases lying between them. Germline loops: CDR1 MNHEY, CDR2 SVGEGT. The CDR3 length is 13 residues. The CDR3: CASRQGGAGELFF. As DNA, the CDR3 is TGTGCCAGCAGGCAGGGGGGCGCCGGGGAGCTGTTTTTT.

The genes are TRBV6-2 or TRBV6-3 and TRBJ2-3; 8 positions match TRBD2. V shed 8 bases and J 0 bases; nucleotides not matched to a gene: 4. In germline, CDR1 is MNHEY, CDR2 SVGEGT. The CDR3 has 14 residues. The CDR3 sequence is CASQIAGSTDTQYF. CDR3 coding DNA: TGTGCCAGCCAGATAGCGGGAAGCACAGATACGCAGTATTTT.

The sample holds a few counts of this clonotype. The chain employs TRBV23-1 and TRBJ1-4; D unresolved. TRBV23-1 is labeled an ORF, and its function is uncertain. V was trimmed by 4 bases and J by 4 bases, leaving 13 bases between them. The CDR3 loop spans 15 amino acids. The CDR3 coding sequence is TGCGCCAGCAGTCGAGAGGAGCCGCATAATGAAAAACTGTTTTTT. Translation: CASSREEPHNEKLFF.

The rearrangement joins TRBV27 to TRBJ1-2; D unclear. Germline V CDR1 and CDR2: MNHEY, SMNVEV (reference sequence). The CDR3 loop spans 15 amino acids. Trimming left V 8 bases short and J 4 bases short, with 20 bases between. CDR3 bases: TGTGCCAGCTCCCTAACGGGCCCTGGAAGCTATGGCTACACCTTC. Translating it yields CASSLTGPGSYGYTF.

This clonotype was picked up a small number of times. J is TRBJ2-1 and V is TRBV6-2 or TRBV6-3, with unresolved D. CDR1 and CDR2 from the germline V gene are MNHEY and SVGEGT. Deletions cut 7 bases from V and 0 bases from J, with 10 bases between. CDR3 length equals 14 residues. CDR3 region: CASTDRSSYNEQFF. As DNA, the CDR3 is TGTGCCAGCACGGACCGGAGCTCCTACAATGAGCAGTTCTTC.

This clonotype has a handful of counts. This chain connects TRBV7-9 to TRBJ1-2; D not resolved. Germline CDR1 is SEHNR and CDR2 is FQNEAQ (reference sequence). V lost 5 bases, J lost 0 bases, and 16 bases lay in between. The CDR3 spans 16 residues. CDR3 in amino acids: CASSLSGDFSNYGYTF. The DNA of the CDR3 is TGTGCCAGCAGCCTAAGTGGTGACTTCTCTAACTATGGCTACACCTTC.

The chain links TRBV7-2 to TRBJ2-2, with a possible D match to TRBD2 (6 bases). The germline V and J ends were trimmed by 1 base and 5 bases, with 17 bases remaining between them. The CDR3 covers 17 residues. CDR1 and CDR2 (germline): SGHTA, FQGNSA. The CDR3: CASSLGSAGRWTGELFF. DNA of the CDR3: TGTGCCAGCAGCTTAGGGTCGGCGGGACGTTGGACCGGGGAGCTGTTTTTT.